A single sample is the source of the 16 T cell receptor beta chains below, sequenced in a study of beta chain features in type 1 diabetes. Every isolated RNA sample was fully reverse transcribed, so sequencing captured expressed TCRB transcripts. Assay used: immunoSEQ multiplex PCR; TCRdb lists only in-frame clones, some missing. The sample records under 950,000 clones, 15% to 20% being singletons. Specimen: naive CD4+ T cells from blood. The receptors originated from a woman aged 18-30 years in good health.

This clone was detected a few times. The chain has TRBV28 and TRBJ2-3; D unclear. The CDR3 loop spans 16 amino acids. Germline CDR1 and CDR2: MDHEN and SYDVKM. V lost 4 bases to trimming and J lost 2 bases, with 16 bases between them. CDR3 amino acids: CASSSSRVGYTDTQYF. The CDR3 coding sequence is TGTGCCAGCAGTTCGTCAAGGGTCGGATACACAGATACGCAGTATTTT. Combining the CDR3 with reference TRBV28 and TRBJ2-3 gives the whole variable domain DVKVTQSSRYLVKRTGEKVFLECVQDMDHENMFWYRQDPGLGLRLIYFSYDVKMKEKGDIPEGYSVSREKKERFSLILESASTNQTSMYLCASSSSRVGYTDTQYFGPGTRLTVL.

This clone has a handful of counts. V is TRBV9 and J is TRBJ1-1; D not certain. Germline CDR1 and CDR2: SGDLS and YYNGEE. The germline V and J ends were trimmed by 3 bases and 1 base, with 10 bases remaining between them. The CDR3 has 14 amino acids. In DNA, the CDR3 is TGTGCCAGCAGCGAAAGGGTCCAGAACACTGAAGCTTTCTTT. Its protein is CASSERVQNTEAFF.

The chain joins TRBV25-1 to TRBJ2-3, with TRBD2 as a possible D gene (6 bases). V lost 3 bases and J 3 bases, leaving 16 bases between the germline ends. This CDR3 has 16 residues. Looked up from germline, CDR1 is MGHDK and CDR2 is SYGVNS. The CDR3: CASSEDQGGRTDTQYF. DNA of the CDR3: TGTGCCAGCAGTGAGGACCAGGGAGGTCGTACAGATACGCAGTATTTT.

The table lists this clone with a few counts. The chain uses TRBV7-2 and TRBJ2-7; no firm D call. V shed 5 bases and J shed 1 base, with 15 bases lying between them. Germline-derived CDR1 and CDR2 are SGHTA and FQGNSA. The CDR3 is 15 amino acids. CDR3 loop: CASSTRWTQSYEQYF. CDR3 in DNA: TGTGCCAGCAGCACCCGTTGGACCCAATCCTACGAGCAGTACTTC.

J is TRBJ1-4 and V is TRBV7-9; D gene ambiguous. Germline-derived CDR1 and CDR2 are SEHNR and FQNEAQ (reference sequence). The CDR3 covers 11 residues. The V end lost 8 bases, the J end lost 8 bases, and 9 bases lay between the germline ends. CDR3 sequence (DNA): TGTGCCAGCCGAGGGATGGAAAAACTGTTTTTT. Protein sequence: CASRGMEKLFF.

V usage is TRBV9 and J usage is TRBJ2-1; D might be TRBD2 (6 bases). Deletions cut 0 bases from V and 4 bases from J, with 11 bases between. The CDR3 totals 15 residues. Germline loops: CDR1 SGDLS, CDR2 YYNGEE. As DNA, the CDR3 is TGTGCCAGCAGCGTAGCGGGAGATTGGTACAATGAGCAGTTCTTC. Translation: CASSVAGDWYNEQFF.

This clone was counted once. The chain is built from TRBV28 and TRBJ2-5; TRBD2 matches at 7 bases. This CDR3 spans 15 amino acids. V lost 2 bases to trimming and J lost 9 bases; unmatched junction nucleotides: 12. In germline, CDR1 is MDHEN, CDR2 SYDVKM. CDR3 DNA sequence: TGTGCCAGCAGTTTAGCCAGTGGGGGGGAACGGGCCCAGTACTTC. This sequence encodes CASSLASGGERAQYF.

A few counts support this clone. The chain employs TRBV5-1 and TRBJ2-5, with a tentative D call TRBD1 (5 bases). CDR1 SGHRS and CDR2 YFSETQ come from the germline V gene. V lost 4 bases and J 5 bases, leaving 15 bases between the germline ends. The CDR3 contains 14 residues. CDR3 sequence: CASSLGIGAETQYF. In DNA form, the CDR3 reads TGCGCCAGCAGCCTGGGGATAGGGGCCGAGACCCAGTACTTC.

The chain employs TRBV27 and TRBJ2-7, with TRBD2 identical over 8 bases. Germline values: CDR1 MNHEY, CDR2 SMNVEV (reference sequence). V was clipped by 2 bases and J by 2 bases; unmatched bases: 14. The CDR3 length is 18 residues. The CDR3: CASSLRGRPSGRTYEQYF. For the CDR3, the DNA is TGTGCCAGCAGTTTAAGGGGAAGGCCTAGCGGGCGAACCTACGAGCAGTACTTC.

This clone was observed a handful of times. The CDR3 here is CASSQDTISHSGNTIYF. For the CDR3, the DNA is TGCGCCAGCAGCCAAGATACGATTTCCCACTCTGGAAACACCATATATTTT. This chain uses TRBV4-3 with TRBJ1-3; D not resolved. The CDR3 contains 17 residues. Germline values: CDR1 LGHNA, CDR2 YSLEER. Trimming took 0 bases from V and 0 from J, leaving 12 bases between them.

The chain employs TRBV19 and TRBJ2-4; D gene unclear. V gave up 7 bases and J gave up 1 base, with 14 bases separating them. Germline V gene sequence: CDR1 LNHDA, CDR2 SQIVND (reference sequence). This CDR3 has 15 residues. CDR3 protein: CASTPSLGAKNIQYF. CDR3 DNA sequence: TGTGCCAGTACCCCCTCTCTGGGGGCCAAAAACATTCAGTACTTC.

With regard to this clone: This same CDR3 is encoded by further DNA sequences in the sample. The chain carries TRBV20-1 and TRBJ2-7; no reliable D call. V was pared by 0 bases and J by 7 bases, with 7 bases between. The CDR3 has 11 residues. Germline V gives CDR1 DFQATT, CDR2 SNEGSKA (reference sequence). CDR3 amino acids: CSARDSGEQYF. CDR3 in DNA: TGCAGTGCTAGAGATAGTGGGGAGCAGTACTTC.

In its sample, this clone was seen a few times. Within the sample, other DNA sequences also encode this same CDR3. The chain combines TRBV18 with TRBJ1-2; TRBD1 agrees at 7 bases. The V gene end was trimmed by 0 bases and the J gene end by 5 bases; junction bases not matched to a gene: 3. Germline assignment: CDR1 KGHSH and CDR2 LQKENI. The CDR3 runs 14 residues. The CDR3 spells CASSPPTGWYGYTF. The DNA of the CDR3 is TGTGCCAGCTCACCACCGACAGGGTGGTATGGCTACACCTTC.

This clone has just a few counts. The chain uses TRBV10-3 and TRBJ1-2; no clear D. The V gene lost 5 bases and the J gene lost 6 bases, with 16 bases spanning the gap. The CDR3 has 14 amino acids. Germline values: CDR1 ENHRY, CDR2 SYGVKD. The chain's CDR3 is CAISLKKSVDGYTF. Here the CDR3 DNA reads TGTGCCATCAGTCTCAAAAAGTCGGTAGATGGCTACACCTTC.

This clone was recorded a few times. The chain has TRBV6-6 and TRBJ2-7, with 7 bases lining up with TRBD1. The J segment lost 3 bases and the V segment lost 2 bases, leaving 7 bases of the junction unmatched. This CDR3 contains 15 residues. Germline CDR1 MNHNY, CDR2 SVGAGI (reference sequence). Here the CDR3 DNA reads TGTGCCAGCAGTTACGCAAGGGGGCCCCGCTACGAGCAGTACTTC. Residues: CASSYARGPRYEQYF.

The CDR3 DNA reads TGTGCCACCAGCAGAGATAACCAAGAGACCCAGTACTTC. Its translation is CATSRDNQETQYF. The chain uses TRBV15 and TRBJ2-5; D gene ambiguous. Deletions cut 0 bases from V and 0 bases from J, with 2 bases between. The CDR3 is made up of 13 amino acids. CDR1 is LNHNV and CDR2 is YYDKDF in the germline V gene (reference sequence). Combining the CDR3 with reference TRBV15 and TRBJ2-5 gives the whole variable domain DAMVIQNPRYQVTQFGKPVTLSCSQTLNHNVMYWYQQKSSQAPKLLFHYYDKDFNNEADTPDNFQSRRPNTSFCFLDIRSPGLGDTAMYLCATSRDNQETQYFGPGTRLLVL.